This is a list of T cell receptor beta chains from one sample in a study of cytomegalovirus exposure and HLA in healthy donors. Profiled with immunoSEQ multiplex PCR; TCRdb holds only in-frame clones, not every one. This table has around 160,000 clones, 79% appearing once. The material sequenced was PBMCs. Receptors originate from a woman aged 40 to 50 in good health and CMV-seropositive. Both conserved end residues are part of each CDR3. D genes are given only for firm matches. Only some rows state a clone size, as once, few, many or a class for expanded clones.

. . TRBJ2-1 TRBV11-2 15 CASSRNPDSYNEQFF TGTGCCAGCAGCCGGAACCCGGACAGCTACAATGAGCAGTTCTTC
. TRBD1 TRBJ2-2 TRBV5-4 16 CASSPTKTGRPAELFF TGTGCCAGCAGCCCTACCAAGACAGGGCGCCCCGCTGAGCTGTTTTTT
. TRBD2 TRBJ2-3 TRBV9 16 CASSAGTSEITDTQYF TGTGCCAGCAGCGCCGGGACTAGCGAGATCACAGATACGCAGTATTTT
. TRBD1 TRBJ1-1 TRBV4-1 18 CASSQGLQAGGMNTEAFF TGCGCCAGCAGCCAAGGATTACAGGCAGGGGGTATGAACACTGAAGCTTTCTTT
. TRBD1 TRBJ1-2 TRBV5-4 14 CASSRRGLNYGYTF TGTGCCAGCAGCCGCAGGGGGCTGAACTATGGCTACACCTTC
. TRBD2 TRBJ2-5 TRBV2 16 CASSESAASGQETQYF TGTGCCAGCAGCGAATCGGCGGCTAGCGGCCAAGAGACCCAGTACTTC
. . TRBJ2-5 TRBV6-1 13 CASRRTIQETQYF TGTGCCAGCAGGAGGACAATCCAAGAGACCCAGTACTTC
once . TRBJ1-5 TRBV6-5 10 CASSDSAQHF TGTGCCAGCAGTGATTCAGCCCAGCATTTT
. . TRBJ1-4 TRBV5-1 14 CASSFGETGEKLFF TGCGCCAGCAGCTTTGGGGAGACTGGCGAAAAACTGTTTTTT
. . TRBJ1-2 TRBV9 14 CASSTPGTPYGYTF TGTGCCAGCAGCACACCCGGGACACCCTATGGCTACACCTTC
. TRBD2 TRBJ2-7 TRBV9 14 CASSRSGGAYEQYF TGTGCCAGCAGCCGAAGCGGGGGGGCCTACGAGCAGTACTTC
. TRBD2 TRBJ2-3 TRBV2 14 CARSSGTSTDTQYF TGTGCCAGGTCTAGCGGCACTAGCACAGATACGCAGTATTTT
few TRBD1 TRBJ1-1 TRBV28 19 CASSLTGQGFRGMNTEAFF TGTGCCAGCAGTTTAACGGGACAGGGTTTTCGGGGCATGAACACTGAAGCTTTCTTT
. TRBD2 TRBJ2-1 TRBV9 15 CASSVEDGGAREQFF TGTGCCAGCAGCGTAGAAGACGGGGGGGCACGTGAGCAGTTCTTC
once . TRBJ1-1 TRBV6-5 13 CASTSSGGGEAFF TGTGCCAGCACCTCATCCGGCGGGGGGGAAGCTTTCTTT
. TRBD1 TRBJ1-2 TRBV28 15 CASSTSGTGSGGYTF TGTGCCAGCAGCACGTCCGGGACAGGGTCGGGTGGCTACACCTTC
. TRBD1 TRBJ1-2 TRBV27 13 CASSFRGLDGYTF TGTGCCAGCAGCTTCAGGGGGCTTGATGGCTACACCTTC
. . TRBJ1-6 TRBV7-9 14 CSSSPQGWNSPLHF TGTTCCAGCAGCCCCCAGGGGTGGAATTCACCCCTCCACTTT
. . TRBJ1-2 TRBV6-1 12 CASTGENYGYTF TGTGCCAGCACTGGTGAGAACTATGGCTACACCTTC
. TRBD1 TRBJ1-1 TRBV19 11 CASSDRGRAFF TGTGCCAGTAGCGACAGGGGGAGAGCTTTCTTT
. TRBD2 TRBJ2-2 TRBV5-1 15 CASSMVAGSAGELFF TGCGCCAGCAGCATGGTAGCGGGGTCGGCCGGGGAGCTGTTTTTT
. . TRBJ1-4 TRBV2 13 CASSVRINEKLFF TGTGCCAGCAGTGTGCGGATTAATGAAAAACTGTTTTTT
. . TRBJ1-5 TRBV7-3 14 CASSLSDANQPQHF TGTGCCAGCAGCTTATCCGATGCGAATCAGCCCCAGCATTTT
once TRBD1 TRBJ1-6 TRBV2 14 CASRGRDRNSPLHF TGTGCCAGCAGGGGCCGGGACAGGAATTCACCCCTCCACTTT
. . TRBJ2-7 TRBV10-3 12 CAISETGYEQYF TGTGCCATCAGTGAGACGGGTTACGAGCAGTACTTC
. . TRBJ1-2 TRBV19 15 CASSPRGKGNYGYTF TGTGCCAGTAGTCCGAGAGGGAAGGGAAACTATGGCTACACCTTC
. TRBD2 TRBJ2-3 TRBV2 14 CASKSGGPTDTQYF TGTGCCAGCAAGAGCGGGGGCCCCACAGATACGCAGTATTTT
. . TRBJ1-2 TRBV7-9 14 CASSLESLFYGYTF TGTGCCAGCAGCTTAGAGAGTCTTTTCTATGGCTACACCTTC
. . TRBJ1-1 TRBV6-1 14 CASMGRGMSTEAFF TGTGCCAGCATGGGCAGGGGTATGAGCACTGAAGCTTTCTTT
. TRBD1 TRBJ1-1 TRBV15 15 CATSRGGQGWTEAFF TGTGCCACCAGCAGAGGGGGACAGGGCTGGACTGAAGCTTTCTTT
once . TRBJ2-1 TRBV7-9 12 CASSPGINEQFF TGTGCCAGCAGCCCGGGGATCAATGAGCAGTTCTTC
. . TRBJ2-7 TRBV6-4 12 CASRRAPVEQYF TGTGCCAGCAGGCGTGCACCGGTCGAGCAGTACTTC
few TRBD2 TRBJ2-1 TRBV7-9 10 CASGGRSEFF TGTGCCAGCGGCGGGAGGTCGGAGTTCTTC
. . TRBJ1-2 TRBV7-9 13 CASSGADIAGYTF TGTGCCAGCAGCGGGGCCGACATTGCCGGCTACACCTTC
. . TRBJ2-3 TRBV28 18 CASSRIQDLWGGQDTQYF TGTGCCAGCAGCCGGATCCAAGACTTGTGGGGGGGGCAGGATACGCAGTATTTT
. TRBD1 TRBJ1-3 TRBV19 15 CASSITVTGADTIYF TGTGCCAGTAGTATTACCGTGACAGGGGCGGACACCATATATTTT
few TRBD1 TRBJ2-3 TRBV7-9 16 CASSLAGTGGRDTQYF TGTGCCAGCAGCTTGGCCGGGACAGGGGGCCGTGATACGCAGTATTTT
. TRBD1 TRBJ1-5 TRBV6-4 18 CASSDKNRGVYSNQPQHF TGTGCCAGCAGTGACAAGAACAGGGGGGTTTATAGCAATCAGCCCCAGCATTTT
few . TRBJ2-2 TRBV6-1 18 CASSEHFSWTANTGELFF TGTGCCAGCAGTGAACACTTTTCTTGGACAGCGAACACCGGGGAGCTGTTTTTT
. . TRBJ1-4 TRBV18 14 CASSPQGRGEKLFF TGTGCCAGCTCACCACAGGGGCGAGGTGAAAAACTGTTTTTT
once TRBD2 TRBJ2-3 TRBV6-1 16 CASSGRTSGVADTQYF TGTGCCAGCAGTGGGCGGACTAGCGGGGTTGCAGATACGCAGTATTTT
. TRBD2 TRBJ2-2 TRBV7-6 16 CASSGLAGANTGELFF TGTGCCAGCAGCGGACTAGCGGGGGCGAACACCGGGGAGCTGTTTTTT
. . TRBJ1-2 TRBV10-3 12 CAISGTMYGYTF TGTGCCATCAGTGGGACAATGTATGGCTACACCTTC
. . TRBJ1-2 TRBV6-1 15 CASSEIGGPNYGYTF TGTGCCAGCAGTGAAATAGGGGGACCTAACTATGGCTACACCTTC
once . TRBJ2-1 TRBV18 14 CASSPGQPYNEQFF TGTGCCAGCTCACCGGGACAACCATACAATGAGCAGTTCTTC
. TRBD1 TRBJ2-3 TRBV11-1 15 CASSLEGGLTDTQYF TGTGCCAGCAGCTTAGAAGGGGGCCTGACAGATACGCAGTATTTT